This T cell receptor beta chain stems from a study of blood T cell repertoires in COVID-19. The protocol was immunoSEQ multiplex PCR, while the TCRdb copy is restricted to in-frame clones and leaves out a portion. The sample includes under 250,000 clones, around 81% of them seen just once. What was sequenced was peripheral blood. The TCR originated in a man aged 30-40 years who had recovered from COVID-19.

DNA of the CDR3: TGTGCCATCAGAGAACGACAGGATGTCACTGAAGCTTTCTTT. Protein sequence: CAIRERQDVTEAFF. V usage is TRBV10-3 and J usage is TRBJ1-1; D might be TRBD1 (6 bases). The CDR3 consists of 14 residues. The germline V gene encodes CDR1 ENHRY and CDR2 SYGVKD. Trimming removed 6 bases at V and 4 bases at J, with 15 bases between.